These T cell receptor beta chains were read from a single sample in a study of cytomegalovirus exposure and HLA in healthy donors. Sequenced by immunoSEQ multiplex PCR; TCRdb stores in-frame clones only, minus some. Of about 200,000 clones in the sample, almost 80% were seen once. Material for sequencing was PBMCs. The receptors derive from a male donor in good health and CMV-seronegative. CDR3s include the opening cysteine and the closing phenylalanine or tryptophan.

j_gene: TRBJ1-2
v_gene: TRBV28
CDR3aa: CASSLDSAYGYTF

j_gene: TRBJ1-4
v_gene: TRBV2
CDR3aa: CASIRQGAREKLFF

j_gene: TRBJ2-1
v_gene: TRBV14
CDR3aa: CASSQDLARGQFF

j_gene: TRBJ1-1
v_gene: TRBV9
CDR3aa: CASSVDIGQPLNTEAFF

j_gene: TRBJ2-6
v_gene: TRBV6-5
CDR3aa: CASSYFRGSGANVLTF

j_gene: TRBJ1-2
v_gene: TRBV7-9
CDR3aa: CASSPRRAGAYGYTF

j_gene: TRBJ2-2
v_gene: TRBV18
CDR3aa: CASSPLVQTNTGELFF

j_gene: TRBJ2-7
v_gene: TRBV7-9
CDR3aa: CASSTDGGAYEQYF

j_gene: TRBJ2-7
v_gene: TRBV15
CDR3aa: CATSNFRYEQYF

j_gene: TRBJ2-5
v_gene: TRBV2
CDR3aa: CASSEGFRGETQYF

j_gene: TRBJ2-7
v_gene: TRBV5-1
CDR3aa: CASSWSRDLAYEQYF

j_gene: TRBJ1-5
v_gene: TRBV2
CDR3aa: CASSERSGDQPQHF

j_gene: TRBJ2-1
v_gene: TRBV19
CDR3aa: CATSGTGLHEQFF

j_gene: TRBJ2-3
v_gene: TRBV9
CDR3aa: CASSEYRGNTDTQYF

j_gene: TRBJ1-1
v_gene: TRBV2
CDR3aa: CASREDRMNTEAFF

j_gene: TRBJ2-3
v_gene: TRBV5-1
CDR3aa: CASSPPLAGGADTQYF

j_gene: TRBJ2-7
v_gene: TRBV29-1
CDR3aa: CSVAFTGEQYF

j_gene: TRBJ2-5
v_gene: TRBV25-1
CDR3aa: CASSFRQLLQETQYF

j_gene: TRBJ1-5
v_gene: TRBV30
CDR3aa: CAWSSRGDQPQHF

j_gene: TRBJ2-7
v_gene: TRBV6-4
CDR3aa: CASSRTSGRIWFEQYF

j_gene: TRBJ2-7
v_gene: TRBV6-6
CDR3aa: CASSRGPYYEQYF

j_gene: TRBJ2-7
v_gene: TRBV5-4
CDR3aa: CASSSPDRAYEQYF

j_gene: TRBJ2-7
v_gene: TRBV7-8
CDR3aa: CASSLGGADRAGGLEQYF

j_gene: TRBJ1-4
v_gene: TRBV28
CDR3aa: CASSLLGLGLIF

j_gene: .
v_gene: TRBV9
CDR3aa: CASSVSYEQYF

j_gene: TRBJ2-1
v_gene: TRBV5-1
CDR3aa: CASSSGQVYNEQFF

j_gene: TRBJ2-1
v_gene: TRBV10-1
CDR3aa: CASSESGLSTPSNEQFF

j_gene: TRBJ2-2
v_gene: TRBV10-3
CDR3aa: CAISEGGGELFF

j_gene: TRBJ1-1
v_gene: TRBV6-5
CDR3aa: CASSFGGSETEAFF

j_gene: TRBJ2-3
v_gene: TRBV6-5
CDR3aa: CASSPPGLAADTQYF

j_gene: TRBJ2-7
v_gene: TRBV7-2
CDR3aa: CASSWRDRSLYYEQYF

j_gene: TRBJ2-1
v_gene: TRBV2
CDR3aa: CASSKGQGYNEQFF

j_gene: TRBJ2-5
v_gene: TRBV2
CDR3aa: CASSDGQGAKEETQYF

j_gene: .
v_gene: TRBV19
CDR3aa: CASSAGQVVSYEQYF

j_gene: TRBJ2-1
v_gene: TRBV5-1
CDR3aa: CASSPGLAGYNEQFF

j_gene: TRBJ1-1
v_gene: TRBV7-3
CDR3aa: CASSLTRGQATNTEAFF

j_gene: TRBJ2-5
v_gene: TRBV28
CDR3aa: CASSSDRDTKETQYF

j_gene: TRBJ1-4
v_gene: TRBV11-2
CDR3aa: CASSLGDRITNEKLFF

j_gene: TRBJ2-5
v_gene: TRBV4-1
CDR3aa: CASSQEGGQETQYF

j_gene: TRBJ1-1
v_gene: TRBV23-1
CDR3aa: CASSQSLPGQQNTEAFF

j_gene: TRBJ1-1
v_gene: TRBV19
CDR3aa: CASSPGTFNTEAFF

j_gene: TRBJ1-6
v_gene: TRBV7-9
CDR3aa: CASSQLTGTSGNSPLHF

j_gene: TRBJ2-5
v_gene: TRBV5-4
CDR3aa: CASSLSRGQQETQYF

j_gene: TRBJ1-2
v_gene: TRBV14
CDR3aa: CASSQDSVPLGYTF

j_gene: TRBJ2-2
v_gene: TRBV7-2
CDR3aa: CASSLVGTSRNTGELFF

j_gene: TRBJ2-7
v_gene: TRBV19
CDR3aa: CASSALAASYEQYF

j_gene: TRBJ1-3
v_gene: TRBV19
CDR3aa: CASSIKDYGNTIYF

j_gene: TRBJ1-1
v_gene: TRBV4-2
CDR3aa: CASSPGRNLMNTEAFF

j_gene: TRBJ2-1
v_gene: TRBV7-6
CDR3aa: CASSTDRGGYRNEQFF

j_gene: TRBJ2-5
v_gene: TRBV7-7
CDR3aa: CASSGGLAEQETQYF

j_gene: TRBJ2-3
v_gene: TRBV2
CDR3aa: CASRIPGQDPDTQYF

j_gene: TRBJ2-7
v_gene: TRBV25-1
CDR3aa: CASSGHAGLAIDEQYF

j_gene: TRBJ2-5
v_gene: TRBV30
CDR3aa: CAWSHRFGRGETQYF

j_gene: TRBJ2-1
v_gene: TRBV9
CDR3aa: CASSVGAPDQVRSYNEQFF

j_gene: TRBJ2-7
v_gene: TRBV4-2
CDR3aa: CASSQATSGEQYF

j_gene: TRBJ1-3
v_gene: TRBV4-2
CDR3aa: CASSRAGGLSGNTIYF

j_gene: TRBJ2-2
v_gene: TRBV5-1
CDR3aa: CASRIGVGTGELFF